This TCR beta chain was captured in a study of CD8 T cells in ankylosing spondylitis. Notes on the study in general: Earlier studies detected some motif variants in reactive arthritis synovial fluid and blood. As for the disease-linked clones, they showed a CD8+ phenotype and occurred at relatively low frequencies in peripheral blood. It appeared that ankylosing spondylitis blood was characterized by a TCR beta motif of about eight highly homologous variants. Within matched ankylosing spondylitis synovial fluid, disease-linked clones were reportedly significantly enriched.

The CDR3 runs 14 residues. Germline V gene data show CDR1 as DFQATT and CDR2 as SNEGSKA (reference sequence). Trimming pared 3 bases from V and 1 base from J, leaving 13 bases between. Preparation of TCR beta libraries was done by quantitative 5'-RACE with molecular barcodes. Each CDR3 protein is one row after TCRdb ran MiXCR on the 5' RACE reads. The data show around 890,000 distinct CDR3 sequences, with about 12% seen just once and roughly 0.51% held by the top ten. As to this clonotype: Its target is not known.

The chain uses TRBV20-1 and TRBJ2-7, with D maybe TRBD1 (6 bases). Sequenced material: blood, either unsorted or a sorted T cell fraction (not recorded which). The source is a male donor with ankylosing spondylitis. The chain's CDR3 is CSASKDRVSYEQYF. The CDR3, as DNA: TGCAGTGCTAGCAAGGACAGAGTATCCTACGAGCAGTACTTC.